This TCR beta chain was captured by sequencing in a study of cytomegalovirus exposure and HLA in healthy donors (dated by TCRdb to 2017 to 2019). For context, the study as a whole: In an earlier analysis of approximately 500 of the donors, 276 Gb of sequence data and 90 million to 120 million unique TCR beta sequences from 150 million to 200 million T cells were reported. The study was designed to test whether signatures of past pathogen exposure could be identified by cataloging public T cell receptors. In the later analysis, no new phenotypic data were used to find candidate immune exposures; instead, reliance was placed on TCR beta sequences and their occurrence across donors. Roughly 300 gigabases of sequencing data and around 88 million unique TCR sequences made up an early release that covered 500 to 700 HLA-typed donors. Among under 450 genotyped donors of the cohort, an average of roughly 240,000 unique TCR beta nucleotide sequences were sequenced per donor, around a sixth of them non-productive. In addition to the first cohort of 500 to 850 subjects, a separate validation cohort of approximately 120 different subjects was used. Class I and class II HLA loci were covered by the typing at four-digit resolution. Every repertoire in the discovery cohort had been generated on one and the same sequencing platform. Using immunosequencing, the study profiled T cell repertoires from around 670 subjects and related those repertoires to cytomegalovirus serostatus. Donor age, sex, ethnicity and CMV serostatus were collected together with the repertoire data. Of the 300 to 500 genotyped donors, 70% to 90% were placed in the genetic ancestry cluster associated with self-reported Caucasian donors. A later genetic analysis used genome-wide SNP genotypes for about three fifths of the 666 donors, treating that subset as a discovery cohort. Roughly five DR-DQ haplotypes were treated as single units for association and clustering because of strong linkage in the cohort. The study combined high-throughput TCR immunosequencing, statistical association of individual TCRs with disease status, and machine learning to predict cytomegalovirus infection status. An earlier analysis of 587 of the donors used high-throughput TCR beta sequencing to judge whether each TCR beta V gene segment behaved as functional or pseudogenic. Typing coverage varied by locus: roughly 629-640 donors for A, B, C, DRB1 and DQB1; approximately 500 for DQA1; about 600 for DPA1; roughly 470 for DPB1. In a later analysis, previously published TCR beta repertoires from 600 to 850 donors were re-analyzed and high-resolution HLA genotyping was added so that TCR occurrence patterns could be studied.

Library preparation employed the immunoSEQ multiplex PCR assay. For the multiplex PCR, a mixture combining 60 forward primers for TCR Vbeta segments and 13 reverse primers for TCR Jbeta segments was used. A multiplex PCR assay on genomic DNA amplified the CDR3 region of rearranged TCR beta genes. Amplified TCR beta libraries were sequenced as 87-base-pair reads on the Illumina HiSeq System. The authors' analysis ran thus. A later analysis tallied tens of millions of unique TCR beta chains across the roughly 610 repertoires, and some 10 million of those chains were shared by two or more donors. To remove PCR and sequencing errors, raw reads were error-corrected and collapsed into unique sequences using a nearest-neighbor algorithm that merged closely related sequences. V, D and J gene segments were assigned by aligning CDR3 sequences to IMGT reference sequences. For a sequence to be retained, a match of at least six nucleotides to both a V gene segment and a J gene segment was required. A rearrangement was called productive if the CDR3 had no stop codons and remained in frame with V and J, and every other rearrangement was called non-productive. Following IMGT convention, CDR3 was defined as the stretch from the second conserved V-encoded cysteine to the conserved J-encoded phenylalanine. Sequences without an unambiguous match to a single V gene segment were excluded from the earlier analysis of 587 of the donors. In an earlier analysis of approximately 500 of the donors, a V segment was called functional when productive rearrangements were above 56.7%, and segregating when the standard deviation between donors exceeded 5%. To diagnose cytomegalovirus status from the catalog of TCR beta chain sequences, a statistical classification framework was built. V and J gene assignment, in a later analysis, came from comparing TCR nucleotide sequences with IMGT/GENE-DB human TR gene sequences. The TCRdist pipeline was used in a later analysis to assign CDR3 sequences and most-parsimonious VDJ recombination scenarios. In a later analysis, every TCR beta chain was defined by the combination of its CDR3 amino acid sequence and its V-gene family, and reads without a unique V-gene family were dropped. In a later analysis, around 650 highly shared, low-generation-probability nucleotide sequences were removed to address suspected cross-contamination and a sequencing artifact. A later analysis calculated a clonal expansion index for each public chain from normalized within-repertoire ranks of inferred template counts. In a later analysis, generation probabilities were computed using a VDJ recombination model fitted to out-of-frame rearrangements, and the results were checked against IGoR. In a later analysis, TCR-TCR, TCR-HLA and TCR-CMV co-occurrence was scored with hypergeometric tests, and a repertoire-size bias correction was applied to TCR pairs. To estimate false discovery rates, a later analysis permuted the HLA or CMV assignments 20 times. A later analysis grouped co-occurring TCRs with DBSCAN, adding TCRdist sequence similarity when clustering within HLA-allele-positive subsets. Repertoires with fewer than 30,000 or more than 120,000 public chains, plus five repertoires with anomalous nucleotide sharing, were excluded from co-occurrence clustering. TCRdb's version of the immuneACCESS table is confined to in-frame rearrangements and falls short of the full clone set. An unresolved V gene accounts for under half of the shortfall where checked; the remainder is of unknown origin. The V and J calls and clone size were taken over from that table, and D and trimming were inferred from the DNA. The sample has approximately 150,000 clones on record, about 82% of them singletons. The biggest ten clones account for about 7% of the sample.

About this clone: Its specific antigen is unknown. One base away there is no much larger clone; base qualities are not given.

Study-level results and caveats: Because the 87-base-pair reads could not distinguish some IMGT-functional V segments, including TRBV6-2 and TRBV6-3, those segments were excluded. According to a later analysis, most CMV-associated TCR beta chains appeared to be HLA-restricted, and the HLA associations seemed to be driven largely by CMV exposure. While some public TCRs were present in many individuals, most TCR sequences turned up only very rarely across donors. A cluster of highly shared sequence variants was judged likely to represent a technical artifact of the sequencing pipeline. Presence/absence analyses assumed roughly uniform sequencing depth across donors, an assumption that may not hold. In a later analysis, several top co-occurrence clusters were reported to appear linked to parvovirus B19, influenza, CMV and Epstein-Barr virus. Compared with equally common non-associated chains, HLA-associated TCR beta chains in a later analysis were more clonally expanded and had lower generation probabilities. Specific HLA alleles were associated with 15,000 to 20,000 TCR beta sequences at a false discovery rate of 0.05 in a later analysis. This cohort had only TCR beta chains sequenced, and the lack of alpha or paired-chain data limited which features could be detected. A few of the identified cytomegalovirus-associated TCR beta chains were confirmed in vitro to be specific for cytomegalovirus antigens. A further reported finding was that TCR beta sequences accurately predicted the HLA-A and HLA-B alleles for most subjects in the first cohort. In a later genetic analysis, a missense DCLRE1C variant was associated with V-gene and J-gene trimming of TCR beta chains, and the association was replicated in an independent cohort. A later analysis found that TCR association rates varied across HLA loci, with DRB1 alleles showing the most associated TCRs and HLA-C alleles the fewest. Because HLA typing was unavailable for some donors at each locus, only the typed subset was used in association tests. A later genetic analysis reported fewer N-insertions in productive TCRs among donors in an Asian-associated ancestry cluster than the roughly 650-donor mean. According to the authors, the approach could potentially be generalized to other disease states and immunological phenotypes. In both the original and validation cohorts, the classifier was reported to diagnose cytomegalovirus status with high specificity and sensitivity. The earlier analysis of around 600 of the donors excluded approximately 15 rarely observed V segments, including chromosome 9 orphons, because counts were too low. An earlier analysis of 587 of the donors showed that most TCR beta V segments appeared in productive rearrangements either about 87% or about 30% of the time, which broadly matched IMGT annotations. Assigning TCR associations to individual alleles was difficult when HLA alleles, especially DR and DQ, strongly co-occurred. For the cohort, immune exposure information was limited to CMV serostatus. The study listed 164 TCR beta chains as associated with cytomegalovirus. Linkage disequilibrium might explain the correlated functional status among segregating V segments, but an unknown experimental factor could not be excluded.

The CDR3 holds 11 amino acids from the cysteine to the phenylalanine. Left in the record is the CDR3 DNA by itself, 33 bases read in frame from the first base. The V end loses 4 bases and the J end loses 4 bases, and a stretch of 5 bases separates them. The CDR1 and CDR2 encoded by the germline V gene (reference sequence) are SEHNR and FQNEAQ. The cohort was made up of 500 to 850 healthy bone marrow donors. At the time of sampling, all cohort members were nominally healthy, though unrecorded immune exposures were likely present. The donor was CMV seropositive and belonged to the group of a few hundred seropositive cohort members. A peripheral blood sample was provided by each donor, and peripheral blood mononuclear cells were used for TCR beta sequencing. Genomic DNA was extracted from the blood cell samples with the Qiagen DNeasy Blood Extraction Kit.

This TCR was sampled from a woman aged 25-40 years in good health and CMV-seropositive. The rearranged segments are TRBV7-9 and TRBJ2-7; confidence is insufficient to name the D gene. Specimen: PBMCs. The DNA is TGTGCCAGCAGCTCCCATTACGAGCAGTACTTC. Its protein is CASSSHYEQYF.